This T cell receptor (beta chain) was captured in a study of cytomegalovirus exposure and HLA in healthy donors. Per the germline V gene, CDR1 is MGHDK and CDR2 is SYGVNS. Trimming took off 5 bases at V and 7 bases at J, with 9 bases between the two ends. This CDR3 has 12 residues. Notes on this clone: Its antigen is as yet unknown.

Study findings and constraints: The study recorded about 160 TCR beta chains that were cytomegalovirus-associated.

All the people who gave samples were healthy bone marrow donors. Whereas donors were nominally healthy upon sampling, unrecorded immune exposures were probable. Primers included in the PCR were 60 Vbeta and 13 Jbeta primers. The protocol was immunoSEQ multiplex PCR, while the TCRdb copy is restricted to in-frame clones and leaves out a portion. The sample contains approximately 150,000 clones, 77% of which appear only once. The sequence was collected from a man younger than 40 in good health and CMV-seropositive. The sample was PBMCs. The chain recombines TRBV25-1 with TRBJ2-1; a weak D match, TRBD1 (6 bases). The CDR3 region has the DNA TGTGCCAGCAGTCCCACAGGGAATGAGCAGTTCTTC. Protein: CASSPTGNEQFF.